Each of the 21 T cell receptor beta chains below was sequenced from the same sample in a study of Ad26.COV2.S vaccination and SARS-CoV-2 variants. The repertoire was sequenced with immunoSEQ multiplex PCR; TCRdb's copy has only in-frame clones and lacks some. The sample includes about 97,000 clones, around 80% seen only once; the top ten take 15% to 20%. Specimen: peripheral blood, collected after recovery from COVID-19. These receptors all come from a human donor who had recovered from COVID-19.

The V and J genes are TRBV28 and TRBJ2-1; D perhaps matches TRBD1 (6 bases). The germline V gene encodes CDR1 MDHEN and CDR2 SYDVKM. V lost 6 bases and J 10 bases, leaving 16 bases between the germline ends. This CDR3 is 13 amino acids long. In nucleotides, the CDR3 is TGTGCCAGCAGGAAAACCGGGACACAAGAGCAGTTCTTC. Residues: CASRKTGTQEQFF.

CDR3 in amino acids: CASRAANYGYTF. As DNA, the CDR3 is TGTGCCAGCAGGGCGGCTAACTATGGCTACACCTTC. The chain is built from TRBV6-5 and TRBJ1-2; D unresolved. The CDR3 consists of 12 residues. CDR1 is MNHEY and CDR2 is SVGAGI in the germline V gene. Deletions cut 6 bases from V and 0 bases from J, with 5 bases between.

The chain has TRBV19 and TRBJ2-6; TRBD1 might be the D (6 bases). Trimming shortened V by 5 bases and J by 2 bases, and 13 bases separated the two germline ends. Germline V lookup: CDR1 LNHDA, CDR2 SQIVND (reference sequence). This CDR3 is built from 16 residues. CDR3 residues: CASSPAGVPGANVLTF. As DNA, the CDR3 is TGTGCCAGTAGTCCGGCAGGGGTTCCTGGGGCCAACGTCCTGACTTTC.

The chain recombines TRBV24-1 with TRBJ2-1; TRBD1 matches at 8 bases. The CDR3 spans 15 residues. Germline V lookup: CDR1 KGHDR, CDR2 SFDVKD. With V trimmed by 9 bases and J by 0 bases, 6 bases remained unmatched. CDR3 loop: CATGSTGGSYNEQFF. CDR3 sequence (DNA): TGTGCCACCGGAAGTACAGGGGGCTCCTACAATGAGCAGTTCTTC.

J is TRBJ1-1 and V is TRBV5-4, with 7 bases identical to TRBD1. This CDR3 region has 15 residues. With 4 bases clipped from V and 2 bases from J, the junction kept 8 bases outside the gene matches. From germline, CDR1 is SGHNT and CDR2 YYREEE (reference sequence). The CDR3 sequence: CASSETGTANTEAFF. The CDR3 bases are TGTGCCAGCAGCGAAACCGGGACAGCTAACACTGAAGCTTTCTTT.

This rearrangement joins TRBV20-1 to TRBJ2-2; D unresolved. This CDR3 region has 11 residues. CDR1 is DFQATT, CDR2 SNEGSKA, per germline (reference sequence). V lost 1 base, J lost 6 bases, and 3 bases lay in between. CDR3 nucleotides: TGCAGTGCTAGAGTGGCCGGGGAGCTGTTTTTT. It codes for CSARVAGELFF.

The chain has TRBV28 and TRBJ1-2; D may be TRBD1 (5 bases). Trimming pared 7 bases from V and 2 bases from J, leaving 8 bases between. The CDR3 is made up of 12 amino acids. Looked up from germline, CDR1 is MDHEN and CDR2 is SYDVKM. DNA of the CDR3: TGTGCCAGCAATGACAGAAACTATGGCTACACCTTC. The encoded protein is CASNDRNYGYTF.

The chain is built from TRBV5-4 and TRBJ2-1, with 8 nucleotides matching TRBD2. V was clipped by 0 bases and J by 6 bases; unmatched bases: 2. CDR1 is SGHNT, CDR2 YYREEE, per germline (reference sequence). This CDR3 contains 14 residues. Here the CDR3 DNA reads TGTGCCAGCAGCTTGGAACTAGCGGCCAATGAGCAGTTCTTC. This translates into CASSLELAANEQFF.

V usage is TRBV5-1 and J usage is TRBJ2-3, with D perhaps TRBD1 (6 bases). Germline CDR1 and CDR2: SGHRS and YFSETQ. The CDR3 runs 16 residues. V was clipped by 1 base and J by 3 bases, with 15 bases between them. The CDR3 loop is CASSLLASRGTDTQYF. CDR3 nucleotides: TGCGCCAGCAGCTTGTTGGCATCTAGGGGGACAGATACGCAGTATTTT.

This sequence joins TRBV5-1 and TRBJ2-5, with TRBD2 as a possible D gene (5 bases). Trimming took 3 bases from V and 7 from J, leaving 13 bases between them. The V gene's germline CDR1 is SGHRS and CDR2 YFSETQ. The length of the CDR3 is 13 residues. The CDR3 region has the DNA TGCGCCAGCAGCTCTACTGGAGAGGGGACCCAGTACTTC. Its protein is CASSSTGEGTQYF.

This sequence joins TRBV5-1 and TRBJ2-5; 9 positions agree with TRBD2. The CDR3 covers 16 residues. The V gene end was trimmed by 3 bases and the J gene end by 1 base; junction bases not matched to a gene: 7. CDR1 and CDR2 (germline): SGHRS, YFSETQ. This CDR3 reads CASSSLSGGPQETQYF. The CDR3 nucleotides are TGCGCCAGCAGCTCCTTGAGCGGGGGGCCCCAAGAGACCCAGTACTTC.

This clone has a single count. V gene TRBV5-1 combines with J gene TRBJ1-4; possible D gene TRBD1, 5 bases. This CDR3 contains 17 residues. Germline loops: CDR1 SGHRS, CDR2 YFSETQ. V dropped 0 bases and J dropped 5 bases, with 17 bases sitting between them. CDR3 protein: CASSLASRVNSNEKLFF. CDR3 DNA sequence: TGCGCCAGCAGCTTGGCCTCCAGGGTAAATTCAAATGAAAAACTGTTTTTT.

For this clone: Other DNA sequences of this sample code for an identical CDR3. This chain joins TRBV19 and TRBJ2-2; D call uncertain. The CDR3 spans 13 residues. Germline lookup yields CDR1 LNHDA and CDR2 SQIVND (reference sequence). Between the trimmed V and J ends, which lost 4 bases and 4 bases, there was a span of 7 bases. CDR3 sequence reads: CASSKRTTGELFF. In nucleotides, the CDR3 is TGTGCCAGTAGTAAACGAACCACCGGGGAGCTGTTTTTT.

The chain is built from TRBV9 and TRBJ2-2, with a possible D match to TRBD2 (7 bases). The CDR3 has 15 residues. CDR1 SGDLS and CDR2 YYNGEE come from the germline V gene. Trimming shortened V by 2 bases and J by 3 bases, and 11 bases separated the two germline ends. The CDR3 bases are TGTGCCAGCAGCGTGGGGGCGGGGGACACCGGGGAGCTGTTTTTT. This gives the protein CASSVGAGDTGELFF. The full variable domain, its missing parts supplied by reference TRBV9 and TRBJ2-2, is DSGVTQTPKHLITATGQRVTLRCSPRSGDLSVYWYQQSLDQGLQFLIQYYNGEERAKGNILERFSAQQFPDLHSELNLSSLELGDSALYFCASSVGAGDTGELFFGEGSRLTVL.

This chain links TRBV2 with TRBJ2-3, with 14 bases matching TRBD2. Germline V gives CDR1 SNHLY, CDR2 FYNNEI. V lost 4 bases and J lost 6; bases outside the gene matches: 3. The CDR3 sequence is 15 residues long. CDR3 sequence: CASSAGLAGVDTQYF. The CDR3 DNA is TGTGCCAGCAGTGCGGGACTAGCGGGGGTTGATACGCAGTATTTT.

V is TRBV19 and J is TRBJ1-4; the match to TRBD1 covers 9 bases. The CDR3 is made up of 17 amino acids. Per germline, CDR1 LNHDA and CDR2 SQIVND (reference sequence). J gave up 5 bases and V 3 bases, and 10 bases lay outside the gene matches. The CDR3 sequence is CASSISGTGNRNEKLFF. DNA for the CDR3: TGTGCCAGTAGTATCTCAGGGACAGGGAATCGAAATGAAAAACTGTTTTTT.

The chain combines TRBV2 with TRBJ2-2; D is undetermined. The CDR3 totals 15 residues. Germline V lookup: CDR1 SNHLY, CDR2 FYNNEI. Trimming removed 4 bases from V and 7 bases from J, with 16 bases in between. The CDR3 reads CASSVVLIHVGELFF. As DNA, the CDR3 is TGTGCCAGCAGTGTGGTACTTATACATGTCGGGGAGCTGTTTTTT.

This chain joins TRBV27 and TRBJ1-1; 11 nucleotides agree with TRBD1. This CDR3 comprises 17 residues. V lost 3 bases, J lost 5 bases, and 11 bases stayed unmatched. The V gene's germline CDR1 is MNHEY and CDR2 SMNVEV (reference sequence). The CDR3 sequence is CASSFVAPRDRGTEAFF. The CDR3 DNA reads as TGTGCCAGCAGTTTCGTGGCCCCCCGGGACAGGGGGACTGAAGCTTTCTTT.

This chain connects TRBV5-4 to TRBJ2-7; TRBD2 agrees at 7 bases. The CDR3 extends over 15 amino acids. The germline V gene encodes CDR1 SGHNT and CDR2 YYREEE (reference sequence). Germline trimming cut 2 bases from V and 2 bases from J; bases unmatched to any gene: 7. The CDR3 loop is CASSFGPSGPYEQYF. The CDR3 DNA follows: TGTGCCAGCAGCTTCGGCCCTAGCGGCCCCTACGAGCAGTACTTC. Full variable domain (missing parts from reference TRBV5-4 and TRBJ2-7): ETGVTQSPTHLIKTRGQQVTLRCSSQSGHNTVSWYQQALGQGPQFIFQYYREEENGRGNFPPRFSGLQFPNYSSELNVNALELDDSALYLCASSFGPSGPYEQYFGPGTRLTVT.

This clone was counted once. This chain joins TRBV10-3 and TRBJ2-4; TRBD1 or TRBD2 may be the D gene (6 bases each). CDR1 ENHRY and CDR2 SYGVKD come from the germline V gene. CDR3 size: 14 residues. V gave up 8 bases and J gave up 7 bases, with 18 bases separating them. The CDR3 DNA reads as TGTGCCATCGGGTCCGGGGGCGCTGGGAACATTCAGTACTTC. As protein: CAIGSGGAGNIQYF.

The table lists this clone with a few counts. The chain links TRBV10-3 to TRBJ2-7, with D uncertain. Germline loops: CDR1 ENHRY, CDR2 SYGVKD. This CDR3 spans 15 amino acids. V shed 6 bases and J shed 2 bases, with 17 bases lying between them. The CDR3 sequence is CAISGPQIMTYEQYF. The DNA of the CDR3 is TGTGCCATCAGCGGACCCCAGATCATGACCTACGAGCAGTACTTC.